One and the same sample provided the 21 T cell receptor beta chains below, sequenced in a study of CD4+ T cells in melanoma. Data came from immunoSEQ multiplex PCR; TCRdb stores just in-frame clones and leaves some out. The sample contains more than 10,000 clones, approximately 60% of which appear only once. Sequenced input: cells from a culture (not recorded whether cultured in vitro). Receptor source: a human donor with melanoma.

The V and J genes are TRBV5-8 and TRBJ1-5; D is ambiguous. In germline, CDR1 is SGHTS, CDR2 YDEGEE. Deletions cut 4 bases from V and 1 base from J, with 12 bases between. CDR3 length equals 15 residues. The chain's CDR3 is CASSPERESNQPQHF. CDR3 bases: TGTGCCAGCAGCCCGGAGAGGGAGAGCAATCAGCCCCAGCATTTT.

The chain combines TRBV6-4 with TRBJ1-2; possibly TRBD1 for D (6 bases). The CDR3 has 16 residues. The germline V and J ends were trimmed by 4 bases and 3 bases, with 18 bases remaining between them. Germline V gene lookup returns CDR1 MRHNA and CDR2 SNTAGT. CDR3 sequence (DNA): TGTGCCAGCAGTGCCGAGCCGACAGGATCCTACTATGGCTACACCTTC. Translation: CASSAEPTGSYYGYTF.

The CDR3 reads CASNVYYEQYF. The DNA of the CDR3 is TGTGCCAGCAATGTTTACTACGAGCAGTACTTC. The gene calls are TRBV6-1 and TRBJ2-7; D ambiguous. The CDR3 is 11 amino acids. The germline V gene has CDR1 MNHNS and CDR2 SASEGT. V lost 7 bases and J lost 3, with 7 bases in between.

This clone has only a few counts. V gene TRBV4-1 combines with J gene TRBJ1-2; D gene ambiguous. The germline V gene has CDR1 MGHRA and CDR2 YSYEKL. The CDR3 is 15 residues long. V lost 5 bases, J lost 0 bases, and 13 bases lay in between. The DNA for the CDR3 is TGCGCCAGCAGCTCAAGGACGGTAGCTAACTATGGCTACACCTTC. Translation: CASSSRTVANYGYTF.

As DNA, the CDR3 is TGCGCCAGCAGTAGGACAGGGGACCTCTACGAGCAGTACTTC. Its translation is CASSRTGDLYEQYF. The chain combines TRBV5-1 with TRBJ2-5; 9 nucleotides line up with TRBD1. The J call is doubtful: the DNA matches TRBJ2-7 better. The germline CDR1 and CDR2 sequences are SGHRS and YFSETQ. The CDR3 consists of 14 residues.

This clone was found once. The rearrangement joins TRBV30 to TRBJ2-7; D is unclear. This CDR3 is built from 12 residues. V lost 3 bases to trimming and J lost 3 bases, with 9 bases between them. Germline assignment: CDR1 GTSNPN and CDR2 SVGIG (reference sequence). CDR3 residues: CAWRRQNYEQYF. The CDR3 DNA is TGTGCCTGGAGGAGGCAGAACTACGAGCAGTACTTC.

This clone was detected only a few times. The CDR3 loop is CASSGGGFEAFF. As DNA, the CDR3 is TGTGCCAGCAGTGGGGGCGGATTTGAAGCTTTCTTT. This chain links TRBV2 with TRBJ1-1, with D maybe TRBD1 (5 bases). V was clipped by 4 bases and J by 7 bases, with 10 bases between them. The CDR3 is 12 amino acids. Germline CDR1 is SNHLY and CDR2 is FYNNEI.

The genes are TRBV6-1 and TRBJ2-5; 8 nucleotides agree with TRBD2. The trim removed 4 bases at V and 3 bases at J, leaving 4 bases unmatched. The CDR3 is made up of 14 amino acids. Germline V gene lookup returns CDR1 MNHNS and CDR2 SASEGT. The CDR3, as DNA: TGTGCCAGCAGTGGGGGACTAGTCGAAGAGACCCAGTACTTC. Residues: CASSGGLVEETQYF.

The chain uses TRBV6-6 and TRBJ1-4; TRBD1 agrees at 8 bases. Germline V CDR1 and CDR2: MNHNY, SVGAGI (reference sequence). The junction had 6 bases not matched to a gene; V was cut back by 4 bases and J by 8 bases. The CDR3 contains 14 residues. CDR3: CASSSTGAGEKLFF. The CDR3 DNA reads TGTGCCAGCAGTTCGACAGGGGCCGGGGAAAAACTGTTTTTT.

This clone appeared a few times. V gene TRBV5-1 combines with J gene TRBJ1-6, with D possibly TRBD1 on 6 matching bases. V lost 3 bases to trimming and J lost 7 bases, with 17 bases between them. This CDR3 has 16 amino acids. The germline V gene encodes CDR1 SGHRS and CDR2 YFSETQ. Here the CDR3 DNA reads TGCGCCAGCAGCTACCTACAGGGACCTGGGAATTCACCCCTCCACTTT. Its protein is CASSYLQGPGNSPLHF.

This clone was found a few times. The chain recombines TRBV7-9 with TRBJ1-2; D perhaps matches TRBD1 (5 bases). Trimming took off 4 bases at V and 5 bases at J, with 17 bases between the two ends. The CDR3 consists of 15 residues. CDR1 and CDR2 from the germline V gene are SEHNR and FQNEAQ (reference sequence). CDR3 bases: TGTGCCAGCAGCTCCTCGGAGGATGGGGGATATGGCTACACCTTC. Encoded protein: CASSSSEDGGYGYTF.

In its sample, this clone was seen a few times. The chain uses TRBV2 and TRBJ1-1; D is ambiguous. CDR1 and CDR2 from the germline V gene are SNHLY and FYNNEI. The CDR3 is made up of 12 amino acids. The V gene lost 6 bases and the J gene lost 6 bases, with 11 bases spanning the gap. This CDR3 reads CASRATRPEAFF. In nucleotides, the CDR3 is TGTGCCAGCAGAGCAACTAGACCTGAAGCTTTCTTT.

The genes are TRBV4-1 and TRBJ1-2; 7 bases match TRBD1. Trimming at V came to 0 bases and at J to 6 bases, leaving 22 bases not matched to a gene. CDR1 MGHRA and CDR2 YSYEKL come from the germline V gene. CDR3 length: 20 amino acids. CDR3 coding DNA: TGCGCCAGCAGCCAAGATCTTCAGTACAGGGGATACACACTCCCAAATGGCTACACCTTC. This sequence encodes CASSQDLQYRGYTLPNGYTF.

This clone was observed a handful of times. CDR3 sequence (DNA): TGTGCCAGCAGGGGAGGGGTAGGGGCTGGGGCCAACGTCCTGACTTTC. This codes for CASRGGVGAGANVLTF. The chain has TRBV2 and TRBJ2-6; 7 bases align to TRBD2. V lost 6 bases to trimming and J lost 2 bases; unmatched junction nucleotides: 7. The germline V gene has CDR1 SNHLY and CDR2 FYNNEI. CDR3 length: 16 residues.

The chain combines TRBV6-5 with TRBJ2-3; D may match TRBD1 or TRBD2 (5 bases each). Germline lookup yields CDR1 MNHEY and CDR2 SVGAGI. The CDR3 is made up of 13 amino acids. V lost 4 bases and J lost 1, with 6 bases in between. This CDR3 reads CASSWDGTDTQYF. CDR3 coding DNA: TGTGCCAGCAGTTGGGACGGCACAGATACGCAGTATTTT.

The rearrangement links TRBV27 to TRBJ2-3; no definite D call. CDR1 is MNHEY, CDR2 SMNVEV, per germline (reference sequence). V lost 3 bases to trimming and J lost 6 bases, with 10 bases between them. This CDR3 is built from 13 residues. This chain's CDR3 is CASSFSVLDTQYF. The CDR3, as DNA: TGTGCCAGCAGTTTCTCCGTACTCGATACGCAGTATTTT.

This clone was found once. V and J are TRBV9 and TRBJ2-2; D is perhaps TRBD2 (5 bases). The CDR3 contains 15 residues. Germline V gene lookup returns CDR1 SGDLS and CDR2 YYNGEE. V was shortened by 2 bases and J by 6 bases, with 14 bases between the two germline ends. CDR3 sequence: CASSVSSRGAGELFF. CDR3 DNA sequence: TGTGCCAGCAGCGTTAGCAGCCGGGGTGCCGGGGAGCTGTTTTTT.

This chain connects TRBV19 to TRBJ1-2; D gene ambiguous. This CDR3 spans 15 amino acids. Looked up from germline, CDR1 is LNHDA and CDR2 is SQIVND (reference sequence). V lost 4 bases to trimming and J lost 8 bases, with 20 bases between them. CDR3 DNA: TGTGCCAGTAGTACTAAACCGGGCCCCCTTCGGGGCTACACCTTC. Its translation: CASSTKPGPLRGYTF.

This chain links TRBV27 with TRBJ1-1, with TRBD1 matching 9 bases. Germline loops: CDR1 MNHEY, CDR2 SMNVEV (reference sequence). V was clipped by 8 bases and J by 4 bases; unmatched bases: 14. The CDR3 consists of 16 residues. This CDR3 is CASSPGDRVRGTEAFF. The CDR3 DNA reads TGTGCCAGCTCCCCGGGGGACAGGGTAAGGGGCACTGAAGCTTTCTTT.

This clone appeared a single time. CDR3 nucleotide sequence: TGTGCCAGCAGTGAGACAGAGGCGAACACTGAAGCTTTCTTT. Its protein is CASSETEANTEAFF. The chain joins TRBV6-6 to TRBJ1-1, with D perhaps TRBD1 (5 bases). There are 14 residues in the CDR3. The germline V gene encodes CDR1 MNHNY and CDR2 SVGAGI (reference sequence). The V end lost 5 bases, the J end lost 1 base, and 11 bases lay between the germline ends.

The chain has TRBV30 and TRBJ1-6, with a weak D call TRBD1 (5 bases). CDR3 length: 16 residues. Trimming cost V 1 base and J 0 bases, with 10 bases left between them. Germline lookup yields CDR1 GTSNPN and CDR2 SVGIG (reference sequence). CDR3 coding DNA: TGTGCCTGGAGTGCAGGGTCCTACTCCTATAATTCACCCCTCCACTTT. Translation: CAWSAGSYSYNSPLHF.